Each of the 19 T cell receptor beta chains below was sequenced from the same sample in a study of T cells expressing NK-cell markers. TCRdb reworked the 5' RACE reads into one entry per CDR3 protein, no DNA. Its table records 90,000 to 130,000 distinct CDR3 sequences. The sample consisted of blood T cells: a sorted CD56 or NKG2C T cell subset, CD4+ or CD8+ T cells, or bulk PBMC T cells (not recorded which). These TCRs come from a woman aged 18 to 75 in good health.

The V and J genes are TRBV28 and TRBJ2-7. Per the germline V gene, CDR1 is MDHEN and CDR2 is SYDVKM. This CDR3 contains 15 residues. The CDR3 sequence: CASSSLLRSSYEQYF.

V usage is TRBV5-1 and J usage is TRBJ2-1; TCRdb returns TRBD2, unconfirmable since there is no DNA. This CDR3 comprises 16 residues. CDR1 is SGHRS, CDR2 YFSETQ, per germline. The CDR3 region is CASSSTGLAGYNEQFF. The full variable domain, its missing parts supplied by reference TRBV5-1 and TRBJ2-1, is KAGVTQTPRYLIKTRGQQVTLSCSPISGHRSVSWYQQTPGQGLQFLFEYFSETQRNKGNFPGRFSGRQFSNSRSEMNVSTLELGDSALYLCASSSTGLAGYNEQFFGPGTRLTVL.

The J gene is TRBJ2-1, the V gene TRBV30. This CDR3 has 12 residues. Germline V gene lookup returns CDR1 GTSNPN and CDR2 SVGIG (reference sequence). The CDR3 reads CAWSPADNEQFF.

The rearrangement joins TRBV9 to TRBJ2-7; the D call of TRBD1 rests on TCRdb alone, since no DNA is present to check it. The CDR3 runs 15 residues. The germline CDR1 and CDR2 sequences are SGDLS and YYNGEE. The CDR3 protein is CASSPTTGVGSEQYF.

The V call is TRBV4-3, the J call TRBJ2-3; there is no DNA to check the TCRdb D call of TRBD2. CDR1 and CDR2 (germline): LGHNA, YSLEER. This CDR3 is 14 amino acids long. CDR3 amino acids: CASSPGTRADTQYF.

The V call is TRBV19, the J call TRBJ2-1; TCRdb lists TRBD2, though no DNA is available to test this call. Germline CDR1 reads LNHDA; CDR2 reads SQIVND (reference sequence). This CDR3 has 16 residues. The CDR3: CASSIGEGSSYNEQFF. Full variable domain (outside the CDR3, taken from reference TRBV19 and TRBJ2-1): DGGITQSPKYLFRKEGQNVTLSCEQNLNHDAMYWYRQDPGQGLRLIYYSQIVNDFQKGDIAEGYSVSREKKESFPLTVTSAQKNPTAFYLCASSIGEGSSYNEQFFGPGTRLTVL.

The chain links TRBV28 to TRBJ2-5; TCRdb designates TRBD1, a call that cannot be tested without DNA. Germline V gene sequence: CDR1 MDHEN, CDR2 SYDVKM. The CDR3 runs 13 residues. The CDR3 sequence is CASGGDEAETQYF.

The gene calls are TRBV4-1 and TRBJ1-4. Germline CDR1 and CDR2: MGHRA and YSYEKL. CDR3 length equals 15 residues. The chain's CDR3 is CASSQGEGDVEKLFF.

The chain employs TRBV28 and TRBJ2-1; no DNA is available, so the TRBD2 call from TCRdb remains unchecked. Per germline, CDR1 MDHEN and CDR2 SYDVKM. The CDR3 contains 18 residues. The chain's CDR3 is CASSLGLARLRAYNEQFF.

This rearrangement joins TRBV7-6 to TRBJ2-3. Germline V gene data show CDR1 as SGHVS and CDR2 as FNYEAQ. This CDR3 has 14 residues. CDR3 amino acids: CASSSSVSTDTQYF.

The J gene is TRBJ1-6, the V gene TRBV2; as DNA is missing, the TRBD1 call by TCRdb cannot be tested. Germline V gives CDR1 SNHLY, CDR2 FYNNEI. The CDR3 sequence is 15 residues long. CDR3 loop: CASSAWTGGGSPLHF.

The chain couples TRBV29-1 to TRBJ2-1; no DNA is available, so the TRBD2 call from TCRdb remains unchecked. This CDR3 is built from 12 residues. The germline CDR1 and CDR2 sequences are SQVTM and ANQGSEA. This CDR3 reads CSVALLGNEQFF.

V is TRBV19 and J is TRBJ2-3; without DNA, the TCRdb call of TRBD2 cannot be checked. The V gene's germline CDR1 is LNHDA and CDR2 SQIVND (reference sequence). The CDR3 loop spans 17 amino acids. The chain's CDR3 is CASSLGLAGGSEDTQYF.

The chain recombines TRBV28 with TRBJ2-7; checking the TCRdb D call of TRBD1 is not possible without DNA. The CDR3 totals 16 residues. Looked up from germline, CDR1 is MDHEN and CDR2 is SYDVKM. CDR3 residues: CASSLLTGEGSYEQYF.

V is TRBV7-2 and J is TRBJ1-5; TCRdb's D call, TRBD1, is unchecked because there is no DNA. The CDR3 contains 15 residues. CDR1 is SGHTA, CDR2 FQGNSA, per germline. CDR3 sequence reads: CASSLVTGDNQPQHF.

The chain joins TRBV5-5 to TRBJ2-1; lacking DNA, the TRBD1 call made by TCRdb goes unchecked. CDR1 is SGHKS and CDR2 is YYEKEE in the germline V gene (reference sequence). The CDR3 is 15 residues long. CDR3 in amino acids: CASSLGAVSYNEQFF.

This chain uses TRBV12-5 with TRBJ2-5; TCRdb indicates TRBD1, and absent DNA this call remains unverified. Germline CDR1 reads LGHNT; CDR2 reads FRNRAP. CDR3 length equals 16 residues. CDR3 loop: CASGRGPTKKGETQYF.

The rearrangement links TRBV4-3 to TRBJ2-5. The CDR3 is 14 residues long. Germline-derived CDR1 and CDR2 are LGHNA and YSLEER. The chain's CDR3 is CASSQEVREETQYF.

The genes are TRBV7-3 and TRBJ2-1; TCRdb's D call of TRBD2 is untestable without DNA. The length of the CDR3 is 15 residues. From germline, CDR1 is SGHTA and CDR2 FQGTGA. This chain's CDR3 is CASSLDLADYNEQFF.